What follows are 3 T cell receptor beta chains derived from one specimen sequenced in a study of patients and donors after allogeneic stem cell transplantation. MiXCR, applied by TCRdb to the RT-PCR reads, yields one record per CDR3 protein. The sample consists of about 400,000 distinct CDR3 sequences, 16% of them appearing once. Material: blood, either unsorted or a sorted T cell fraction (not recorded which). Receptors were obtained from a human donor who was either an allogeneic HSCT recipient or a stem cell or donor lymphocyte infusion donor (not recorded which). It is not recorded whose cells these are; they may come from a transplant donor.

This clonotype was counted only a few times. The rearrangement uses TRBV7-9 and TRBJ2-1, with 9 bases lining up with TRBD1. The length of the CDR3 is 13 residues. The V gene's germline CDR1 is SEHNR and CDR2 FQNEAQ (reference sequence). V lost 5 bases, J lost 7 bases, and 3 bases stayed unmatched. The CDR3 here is CASSEDRGNEQFF. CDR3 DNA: TGTGCCAGCAGCGAGGACAGGGGTAATGAGCAGTTCTTC.

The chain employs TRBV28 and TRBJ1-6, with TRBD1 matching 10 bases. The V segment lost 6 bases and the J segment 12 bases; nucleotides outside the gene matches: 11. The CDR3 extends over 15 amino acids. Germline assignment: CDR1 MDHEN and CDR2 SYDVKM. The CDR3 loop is CASRGRDRGARPLHF. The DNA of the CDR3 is TGTGCCAGCAGAGGCCGGGACAGGGGCGCCAGACCCCTCCACTTT.

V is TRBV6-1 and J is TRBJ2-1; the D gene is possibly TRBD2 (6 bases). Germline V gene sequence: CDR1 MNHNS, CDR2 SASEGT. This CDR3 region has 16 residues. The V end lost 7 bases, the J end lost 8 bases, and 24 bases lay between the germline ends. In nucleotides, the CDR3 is TGTGCCAGCATAGGATACCGGGACTCCCCTCGGGATGAGCAGTTCTTC. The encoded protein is CASIGYRDSPRDEQFF.